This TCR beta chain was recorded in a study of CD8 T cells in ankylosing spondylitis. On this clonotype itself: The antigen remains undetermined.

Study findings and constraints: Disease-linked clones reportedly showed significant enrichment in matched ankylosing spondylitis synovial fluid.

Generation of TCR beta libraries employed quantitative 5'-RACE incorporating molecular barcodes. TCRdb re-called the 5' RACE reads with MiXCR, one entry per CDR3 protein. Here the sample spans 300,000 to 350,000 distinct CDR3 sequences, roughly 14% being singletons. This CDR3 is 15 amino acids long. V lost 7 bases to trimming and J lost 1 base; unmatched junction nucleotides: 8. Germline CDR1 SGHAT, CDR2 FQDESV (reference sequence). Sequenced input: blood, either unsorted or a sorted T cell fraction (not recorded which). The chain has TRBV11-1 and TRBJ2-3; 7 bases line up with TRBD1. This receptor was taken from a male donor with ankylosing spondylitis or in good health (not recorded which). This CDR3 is CASTRGGRGTDTQYF. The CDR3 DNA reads TGTGCCAGCACCCGAGGGGGCAGAGGCACAGATACGCAGTATTTT.